This TCR beta chain emerged from a study of tissue T cells after allogeneic stem cell transplantation. Assay used: immunoSEQ multiplex PCR; TCRdb lists only in-frame clones, some missing. The sample shows some 640 clones, approximately 43% of them seen only once. A remark on this clone: Genes and germline are mouse. The missing CDR3 end, 1 residue past where the read stops, is filled in from the germline J gene.

The CDR3 extends over 14 amino acids. Trimming left V 0 bases short and J 0 bases short, with 6 bases between. Germline V gives CDR1 SGHSN, CDR2 HYEKVE. The time point was: mouse harvest day 14 after allogeneic transplant. Tail vein injection delivered 10^7 T-cell-depleted bone marrow cells and 10^6 splenic CD5+ T cells. This TCR was sampled from a female BALB/c mouse given C57BL/6 T cells with graft-versus-host disease after an allogeneic hematopoietic cell transplant. V is TRBV12-1 and J is TRBJ2-4; unclear D gene. The sample taken for sequencing was liver tissue. CDR3 DNA (partial): TGTGCCAGCTCTCTCCGATGGAGTCAAAACACCTTGTAC. Amino acid sequence: CASSLRWSQNTLY. The entire CDR3 reads CASSLRWSQNTLYF.